This T cell receptor (beta chain) is from a study of immune characteristics of hereditary and idiopathic chronic pancreatitis. A note on the overall study: The study examined local immune cells and TCRbeta repertoires in the pancreas in hereditary and idiopathic chronic pancreatitis, using control pancreases from organ donors for comparison. TCRbeta sequencing covered 4 or 5 control pancreases, seven or eight hereditary chronic pancreatitis pancreases and 6 idiopathic chronic pancreatitis pancreases. The gDNA-based approach was selected because the approach required minimal in vitro experimental manipulation of T cells infiltrating the pancreas. Results the study describes overall, beyond this receptor: Among some 14 chronic pancreatitis patients, higher numbers of productive TCR rearrangements went along with higher disease severity scores, showing a positive correlation. Chronic pancreatitis caused by alcohol use was excluded from the study. Patient tissue was available only at the time of TPIAT, so disease duration differences may have influenced immune findings. Both chronic pancreatitis groups showed significantly increased TCRbeta repertoire diversity and reduced clonality versus controls. Differences in Vbeta-Jbeta gene family usage, including TRBV10, TRBV19, TRBV23 and TRBV5, were found between hereditary and idiopathic chronic pancreatitis.

Chronic pancreatitis pancreas tissue was obtained from patients undergoing total pancreatectomy with islet autotransplantation (TPIAT). Included chronic pancreatitis patients had no known history of diabetes. For TCRbeta sequencing, genomic DNA was pulled straight from bulk pancreas tissue, skipping any T cell sorting. Pancreas tissues from patients and organ donors were collected consecutively at two US centers. For this clone: Its antigen target is currently unknown. Base quality data are lacking; no much larger clone is found one base away.

The method behind the library was the immunoSEQ multiplex PCR assay. The TCRbeta CDR3 region and neighboring sequences were amplified from pancreatic genomic DNA and then sequenced. The paper's data handling went like this. Productive clonality and productive rearrangement counts were measured along with repertoire diversity, which was expressed as a mean normalized Shannon-Wiener index. Control and chronic pancreatitis repertoire metrics were compared by means of the nonparametric Mann-Whitney U test. A clonotype counted as shared when its CDR3beta sequence had identical amino acid composition and length across subjects. The table was pulled from immuneACCESS by TCRdb, which kept in-frame rearrangements only. Such tables lose some clones; where checked, under half of the loss comes from unresolved V genes, and the rest has no known cause. From that table come the V and J calls and clone size; the DNA was used to work out D and trimming. The sample contains just under 6,000 clones, 73% of them found a single time. The ten largest clones capture 7.3% of the sample.

The CDR3 runs 13 amino acids, cysteine and phenylalanine included. Just the 39-base CDR3 DNA is kept, in frame starting at base 1. V is pared back by 6 bases and J by 7 bases, with 15 bases lying between the germline termini. From a lookup of the germline V gene (reference sequence), CDR1 and CDR2 are LNHDA and SQIVND. The chain joins TRBV19 to TRBJ1-1, with the D gene too uncertain to name. The sequenced sample was pancreas tissue with hereditary chronic pancreatitis. The source of this sequence is a human donor with chronic pancreatitis. This receptor has the CDR3 CASSSIFAREAFF. The DNA sequence is TGTGCCAGTAGCTCCATCTTCGCCCGTGAAGCTTTCTTT. Where the CDR3 stops, the reference TRBV19 and TRBJ1-1 genes take over; the full variable domain is DGGITQSPKYLFRKEGQNVTLSCEQNLNHDAMYWYRQDPGQGLRLIYYSQIVNDFQKGDIAEGYSVSREKKESFPLTVTSAQKNPTAFYLCASSSIFAREAFFGQGTRLTVV.